Listed below are T cell receptor beta chains from one sample, sequenced in a study of vaccination effects on CD4 cells after COVID-19. These receptors' targets are unknown. Sequencing was performed with immunoSEQ multiplex PCR; in TCRdb, only in-frame clones are kept and a portion is missing. This sample has about 71,000 clones; about 80% occur once, and the top ten carry roughly an eighth. Sequences were derived from CD4+ T cells from PBMCs cultured with SARS-CoV-2 spike peptides, sampled before COVID-19 vaccination. These receptors came from a human donor who received a COVID-19 vaccine. Both conserved end residues are part of each CDR3. The D gene is left open where the match is weak. Only some rows state a clone size, as once, few, many or a class for expanded clones.

-,TRBV29-1,-,TRBJ1-4,TGCAGCGGACTTCAGGGGAATGAAAAACTGTTTTTT,CSGLQGNEKLFF
-,TRBV15,TRBD1,TRBJ2-5,TGTGCCACCAGCAGGATGAGACAGGGGGCTGGAGAGACCCAGTACTTC,CATSRMRQGAGETQYF
-,TRBV28,TRBD1,TRBJ1-2,TGTGCCAGCAGTCTAACAGGGGCTGGAGGGGATGGCTACACCTTC,CASSLTGAGGDGYTF
-,TRBV7-2,TRBD2,TRBJ2-1,TGTGCCAGCAGCTCAGGGACTAGCGGGTTTGAGCAGTTCTTC,CASSSGTSGFEQFF
few,TRBV27,-,TRBJ2-2,TGTGCCAGCAGTCCCTCTTCTCTACCGGGGGAGCTGTTTTTT,CASSPSSLPGELFF
-,TRBV27,-,TRBJ1-1,TGTGCCAGCAGTTTAGAATTTGGGGGGCGGGAGACTGAAGCTTTCTTT,CASSLEFGGRETEAFF
-,TRBV12-3/TRBV12-4,-,TRBJ1-1,TGTGCCAGCAGTGCAGGTTACGGTGAAGCTTTCTTT,CASSAGYGEAFF
-,TRBV5-6,-,TRBJ2-3,TGTGCCAGCAGCTTCAGTAGCACAGATACGCAGTATTTT,CASSFSSTDTQYF
-,TRBV6-5,-,TRBJ2-5,TGTGCCAGCAGGAGGAAGGCGGTTCAAGAGACCCAGTACTTC,CASRRKAVQETQYF
-,TRBV24-1,-,TRBJ1-5,TGTGCCACCAGTGGCCGGGGCAATCAGCCCCAGCATTTT,CATSGRGNQPQHF
-,TRBV7-2,-,TRBJ2-2,TGTGCCAGCAGCTTAAGCCTCAACACCGGGGAGCTGTTTTTT,CASSLSLNTGELFF
few,TRBV27,-,TRBJ1-4,TGTGCCAACAGGGACACTAATGAAAAACTGTTTTTT,CANRDTNEKLFF
-,TRBV6-5,-,TRBJ1-1,TGTGCCAGCACCCCAGCCTTTACAATGAACACTGAAGCTTTCTTT,CASTPAFTMNTEAFF
-,TRBV19,-,TRBJ2-3,TGTGCCAGTAGCTCTCTGGGCACAGATACGCAGTATTTT,CASSSLGTDTQYF
-,TRBV12-5,TRBD1,TRBJ2-3,TGTGCTAGTGGTGTTGACAGGGTAACGCAGTATTTT,CASGVDRVTQYF
-,TRBV27,-,TRBJ2-1,TGTGCCAGCAGACGGGCGAACTCCTACAATGAGCAGTTCTTC,CASRRANSYNEQFF
-,TRBV21-1,-,TRBJ2-5,TGTGCCAGCAGCAATGCGGGGGGAGAGGAGACCCAGTACTTC,CASSNAGGEETQYF
-,TRBV30,TRBD1,TRBJ2-1,TGTGCCTGGAGTCTAAGGCGACAGGGATTCTCCTACAATGAGCAGTTCTTC,CAWSLRRQGFSYNEQFF
-,TRBV19,-,TRBJ2-2,TGTGCCAGTAGTCCTTCTGTCCACCTGAACACCGGGGAGCTGTTTTTT,CASSPSVHLNTGELFF
-,TRBV6-1,-,TRBJ1-1,TGTGCCAGCAGTGACAGGGCGGACACTGAAGCTTTCTTT,CASSDRADTEAFF
-,TRBV5-1,-,TRBJ1-3,TGCGCCAGCAGCATCCAGGGCTATGGAAACACCATATATTTT,CASSIQGYGNTIYF
-,TRBV5-1,-,TRBJ1-5,TGCGCCAGCAGCTTTGAGGGCAATCAGCCCCAGCATTTT,CASSFEGNQPQHF
-,TRBV4-2,-,TRBJ2-1,TGTGCCAGCAGCCCTCGTCACGGCACCAATGAGCAGTTCTTC,CASSPRHGTNEQFF
-,TRBV24-1,-,TRBJ2-3,TGTGCCACCAGTGATCCACAGGGTCCCCACACAGATACGCAGTATTTT,CATSDPQGPHTDTQYF